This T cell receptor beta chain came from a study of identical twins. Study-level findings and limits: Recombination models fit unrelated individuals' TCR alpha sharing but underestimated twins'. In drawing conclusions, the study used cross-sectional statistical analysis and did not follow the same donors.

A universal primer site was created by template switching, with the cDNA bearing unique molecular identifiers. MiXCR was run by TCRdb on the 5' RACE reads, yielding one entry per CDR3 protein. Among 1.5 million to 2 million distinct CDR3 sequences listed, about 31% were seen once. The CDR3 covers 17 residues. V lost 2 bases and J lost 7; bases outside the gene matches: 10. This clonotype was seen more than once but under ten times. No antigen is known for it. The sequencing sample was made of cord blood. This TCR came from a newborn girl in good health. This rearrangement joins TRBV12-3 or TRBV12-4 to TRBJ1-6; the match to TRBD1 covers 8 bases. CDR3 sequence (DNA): TGTGCCAGCAGTTTATTCCCACGGGACAGGATCAATTCACCCCTCCACTTT. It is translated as CASSLFPRDRINSPLHF.